What follows describes a single T cell receptor beta chain. This specimen belongs to a study of blood T cell repertoires in COVID-19. Study in general: Acute-phase and convalescent COVID-19 samples originated in the United States, Italy and Spain. PBMCs, B-cell-depleted T cells, or T cells were the source of the cDNA or gDNA that made up the material.

Methods used by the authors: Quantification of nucleated cells was approximated via reference gene primer amplification. Measured with immunoSEQ multiplex PCR; TCRdb has only the in-frame clones, and not every one. That table furnishes V, J and clone size, whereas the DNA furnished D and trimming. The sample lists 380,000 or so clones, roughly 90% occurring once. This CDR3 has 14 amino acids. Per germline, CDR1 LNHDA and CDR2 SQIVND (reference sequence). V was pared by 3 bases and J by 8 bases, with 14 bases between. This receptor was identified in a man aged 40-49 years with acute or convalescent COVID-19. The sample was peripheral blood. This chain links TRBV19 with TRBJ1-5, with D possibly matching TRBD1 (5 bases). The CDR3 is CASSIGIGGEPQHF. The CDR3 region has the DNA TGTGCCAGTAGTATTGGGATCGGGGGAGAGCCCCAGCATTTT. Full variable domain (rest looked up from reference TRBV19 and TRBJ1-5): DGGITQSPKYLFRKEGQNVTLSCEQNLNHDAMYWYRQDPGQGLRLIYYSQIVNDFQKGDIAEGYSVSREKKESFPLTVTSAQKNPTAFYLCASSIGIGGEPQHFGDGTRLSIL.